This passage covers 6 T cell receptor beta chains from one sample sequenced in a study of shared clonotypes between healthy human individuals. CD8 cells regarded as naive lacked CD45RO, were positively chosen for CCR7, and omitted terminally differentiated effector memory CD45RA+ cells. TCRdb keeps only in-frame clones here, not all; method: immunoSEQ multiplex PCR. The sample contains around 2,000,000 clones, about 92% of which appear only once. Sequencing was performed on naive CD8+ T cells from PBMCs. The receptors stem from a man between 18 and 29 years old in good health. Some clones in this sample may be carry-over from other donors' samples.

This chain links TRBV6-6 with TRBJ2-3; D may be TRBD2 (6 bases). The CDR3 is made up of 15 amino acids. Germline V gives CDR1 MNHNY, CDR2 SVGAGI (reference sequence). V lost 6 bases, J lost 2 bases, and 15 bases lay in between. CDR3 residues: CASSQTRTPTDTQYF. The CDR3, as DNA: TGTGCCAGCAGCCAGACTAGAACCCCCACAGATACGCAGTATTTT.

The CDR3 nucleotides read TGTGCCAGCAGCTTAGTTACGGCCTCCCCCGGGTACAATGAGCAGTTCTTC. Translating gives CASSLVTASPGYNEQFF. The chain is built from TRBV11-2 and TRBJ2-1; D gene ambiguous. The CDR3 is 17 amino acids. V was pared by 1 base and J by 4 bases, with 17 bases between. The germline V gene encodes CDR1 SGHAT and CDR2 FQNNGV. Full variable domain (missing parts from reference TRBV11-2 and TRBJ2-1): EAGVAQSPRYKIIEKRQSVAFWCNPISGHATLYWYQQILGQGPKLLIQFQNNGVVDDSQLPKDRFSAERLKGVDSTLKIQPAKLEDSAVYLCASSLVTASPGYNEQFFGPGTRLTVL.

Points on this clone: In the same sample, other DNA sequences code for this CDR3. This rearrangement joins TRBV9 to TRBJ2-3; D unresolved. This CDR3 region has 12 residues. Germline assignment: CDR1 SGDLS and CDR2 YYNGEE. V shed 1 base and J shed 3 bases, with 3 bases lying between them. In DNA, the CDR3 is TGTGCCAGCAGCGTAAGAACAGATACGCAGTATTTT. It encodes CASSVRTDTQYF.

The CDR3 nucleotides read TGCAGCGCCCTTGCGGCTGGAGAGACCCAGTACTTC. Amino acid sequence: CSALAAGETQYF. V and J are TRBV29-1 and TRBJ2-5; D gene ambiguous. Germline V gene data show CDR1 as SQVTM and CDR2 as ANQGSEA. The CDR3 has 12 amino acids. V was trimmed by 7 bases and J by 4 bases, leaving 13 bases between them.

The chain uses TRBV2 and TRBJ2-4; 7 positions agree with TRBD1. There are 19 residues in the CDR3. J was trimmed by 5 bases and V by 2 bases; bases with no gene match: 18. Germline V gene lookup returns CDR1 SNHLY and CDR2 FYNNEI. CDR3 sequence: CASSERNPAFDRAENIQYF. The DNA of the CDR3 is TGTGCCAGCAGTGAAAGGAATCCCGCCTTCGACAGGGCGGAAAACATTCAGTACTTC.

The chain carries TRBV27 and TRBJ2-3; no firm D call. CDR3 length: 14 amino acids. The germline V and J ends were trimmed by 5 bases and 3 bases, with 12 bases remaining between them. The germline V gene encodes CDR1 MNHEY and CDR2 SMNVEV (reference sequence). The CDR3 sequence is CASSPPMATDTQYF. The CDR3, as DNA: TGTGCCAGCAGTCCCCCAATGGCGACAGATACGCAGTATTTT.